Listed below are T cell receptor beta chains from one sample, sequenced in a study of identical twins. TCRdb ran MiXCR on the 5' RACE reads and lists one entry per CDR3 protein. The profile covers 700,000 or so distinct CDR3 sequences, with 8.5% to 9% appearing a single time and around 0.95% taken by the ten largest. These data were also reused for a study on yellow fever vaccine responses in identical twins.

Sequencing was performed on PBMCs. The receptor source for this set is a woman younger than 35 in good health. The CDR3 runs from the conserved cysteine through the conserved F or W. The order of the fields is D gene, clone size, J gene, V gene, CDR3 protein, CDR3 DNA. A D gene is named only where the DNA matches it firmly. A clone size is listed for some rows: how often the clone was seen (once, few, many), or a class if it is expanded.

D gene: -; clone size: -; J gene: TRBJ1-6; V gene: TRBV7-3; CDR3 protein: CASSLYGPNSPLHF; CDR3 DNA: TGTGCCAGCAGCTTATATGGACCTAATTCACCCCTCCACTTT
D gene: TRBD2; clone size: -; J gene: TRBJ2-3; V gene: TRBV18; CDR3 protein: CASSPQAGGRTDTQYF; CDR3 DNA: TGTGCCAGCTCACCACAAGCGGGAGGCCGGACAGATACGCAGTATTTT
D gene: TRBD1; clone size: -; J gene: TRBJ2-1; V gene: TRBV27; CDR3 protein: CASSLRYTGTVSSYNEQSF; CDR3 DNA: TGTGCCAGCAGTTTGCGTTACACCGGGACAGTGAGCTCCTACAATGAGCAGTCCTTC
D gene: -; clone size: few; J gene: TRBJ2-2; V gene: TRBV10-3; CDR3 protein: CATRGAGELFF; CDR3 DNA: TGTGCCACAAGAGGAGCCGGGGAGCTGTTTTTT
D gene: TRBD1; clone size: few; J gene: TRBJ1-4; V gene: TRBV20-1; CDR3 protein: CSARDQGQSNEKLFF; CDR3 DNA: TGCAGTGCTAGAGATCAGGGACAGAGTAATGAAAAACTGTTTTTT
D gene: -; clone size: few; J gene: TRBJ2-3; V gene: TRBV7-2; CDR3 protein: CASTRQGGADTQYF; CDR3 DNA: TGTGCCAGCACGCGACAGGGAGGAGCAGATACGCAGTATTTT
D gene: -; clone size: -; J gene: TRBJ2-7; V gene: TRBV4-3; CDR3 protein: CASSQDRDWSYEQYF; CDR3 DNA: TGCGCCAGCAGCCAAGATAGGGACTGGTCCTACGAGCAGTACTTC
D gene: -; clone size: -; J gene: TRBJ2-1; V gene: TRBV7-9; CDR3 protein: CASTSMRQEAYNEQFF; CDR3 DNA: TGTGCCAGCACCTCTATGCGACAGGAAGCTTACAATGAGCAGTTCTTC
D gene: TRBD2; clone size: few; J gene: TRBJ2-7; V gene: TRBV20-1; CDR3 protein: CSANSGTSDYYEQYF; CDR3 DNA: TGCAGTGCAAACTCCGGGACTAGCGACTACTACGAGCAGTACTTC
D gene: TRBD2; clone size: -; J gene: TRBJ2-2; V gene: TRBV4-3; CDR3 protein: CASSQRPGLAGGANTGELFF; CDR3 DNA: TGCGCCAGCAGCCAGAGGCCGGGACTAGCGGGTGGCGCGAACACCGGGGAGCTGTTTTTT
D gene: TRBD2; clone size: few; J gene: TRBJ2-3; V gene: TRBV5-1; CDR3 protein: CASSAPPGLAGFTDTQYF; CDR3 DNA: TGCGCCAGCAGCGCCCCGCCGGGACTAGCGGGATTCACAGATACGCAGTATTTT
D gene: -; clone size: -; J gene: TRBJ2-7; V gene: TRBV10-3; CDR3 protein: CAISEGNEQYF; CDR3 DNA: TGTGCCATCAGTGAGGGGAACGAGCAGTACTTC
D gene: TRBD1; clone size: once; J gene: TRBJ2-7; V gene: TRBV5-5; CDR3 protein: CASGPGTGAEEQYF; CDR3 DNA: TGTGCCAGCGGCCCAGGGACAGGGGCAGAGGAGCAGTACTTC
D gene: TRBD2; clone size: -; J gene: TRBJ2-7; V gene: TRBV19; CDR3 protein: CASSGGTSLHEQYF; CDR3 DNA: TGTGCCAGTAGTGGCGGGACTAGTTTGCACGAGCAGTACTTC
D gene: -; clone size: many; J gene: TRBJ2-2; V gene: TRBV29-1; CDR3 protein: CSVGSPNTGELFF; CDR3 DNA: TGCAGCGTTGGGAGTCCGAACACCGGGGAGCTGTTTTTT
D gene: -; clone size: few; J gene: TRBJ2-6; V gene: TRBV7-3; CDR3 protein: CASSKRQDSGANVLTF; CDR3 DNA: TGTGCCAGCAGCAAACGACAGGACTCTGGGGCCAACGTCCTGACTTTC
D gene: -; clone size: -; J gene: TRBJ2-1; V gene: TRBV20-1; CDR3 protein: CSAREPGRGYNEQFF; CDR3 DNA: TGCAGTGCTAGAGAGCCGGGTAGGGGATACAATGAGCAGTTCTTC
D gene: TRBD2; clone size: -; J gene: TRBJ2-1; V gene: TRBV7-6; CDR3 protein: CASSLGLAGAVEQFF; CDR3 DNA: TGTGCCAGCAGCTTAGGCCTAGCGGGAGCGGTTGAGCAGTTCTTC
D gene: TRBD2; clone size: few; J gene: TRBJ2-2; V gene: TRBV20-1; CDR3 protein: CSARGIKGLQNTGELFF; CDR3 DNA: TGCAGTGCTAGAGGTATTAAGGGACTACAAAACACCGGGGAGCTGTTTTTT
D gene: -; clone size: few; J gene: TRBJ1-4; V gene: TRBV5-1; CDR3 protein: CASSLGQNEKLFF; CDR3 DNA: TGCGCCAGCAGCTTGGGACAGAATGAAAAACTGTTTTTT
D gene: -; clone size: -; J gene: TRBJ2-7; V gene: TRBV29-1; CDR3 protein: CSVVSSGTYEQYF; CDR3 DNA: TGCAGCGTTGTCAGTTCTGGAACCTACGAGCAGTACTTC
D gene: TRBD1; clone size: few; J gene: TRBJ2-1; V gene: TRBV3-1; CDR3 protein: CAGQGPGNEQFF; CDR3 DNA: TGTGCCGGACAGGGCCCGGGGAATGAGCAGTTCTTC
D gene: -; clone size: -; J gene: TRBJ2-1; V gene: TRBV4-1; CDR3 protein: CASSHGSLGYEQFF; CDR3 DNA: TGCGCCAGCAGCCATGGTAGTCTAGGGTACGAGCAGTTCTTC
D gene: TRBD1; clone size: few; J gene: TRBJ2-1; V gene: TRBV2; CDR3 protein: CATQTPDRASYNEQFF; CDR3 DNA: TGTGCCACCCAAACCCCAGACAGGGCCTCCTACAATGAGCAGTTCTTC
D gene: -; clone size: -; J gene: TRBJ2-1; V gene: TRBV20-1; CDR3 protein: CSARGALNSYNEQSF; CDR3 DNA: TGCAGTGCTAGGGGGGCCCTCAATTCCTACAATGAGCAGTCCTTC
D gene: -; clone size: few; J gene: TRBJ2-7; V gene: TRBV10-3; CDR3 protein: CAISREVSYEQYF; CDR3 DNA: TGTGCCATCAGCAGGGAGGTCTCCTACGAGCAGTACTTC
D gene: TRBD1; clone size: few; J gene: TRBJ2-7; V gene: TRBV7-9; CDR3 protein: CASSPDRAVTYEQYF; CDR3 DNA: TGTGCCAGCAGCCCCGACAGGGCTGTAACCTACGAGCAGTACTTC
D gene: -; clone size: -; J gene: TRBJ2-1; V gene: TRBV9; CDR3 protein: CASSVEGQQSSYNEQFF; CDR3 DNA: TGTGCCAGCAGCGTAGAAGGACAGCAAAGCTCTTACAATGAGCAGTTCTTC
D gene: -; clone size: few; J gene: TRBJ2-5; V gene: TRBV6-1; CDR3 protein: CATGGRHTGTQYF; CDR3 DNA: TGTGCCACCGGAGGGAGGCACACGGGGACCCAGTACTTC
D gene: TRBD2; clone size: few; J gene: TRBJ2-3; V gene: TRBV20-1; CDR3 protein: CSAGRPGLAGSMTQYF; CDR3 DNA: TGCAGTGCTGGCCGTCCGGGACTAGCGGGATCCATGACGCAGTATTTT
D gene: TRBD2; clone size: few; J gene: TRBJ2-7; V gene: TRBV7-9; CDR3 protein: CASSSTSGVRKQYF; CDR3 DNA: TGTGCCAGCAGCTCGACTAGCGGGGTACGAAAGCAGTACTTC
D gene: -; clone size: few; J gene: TRBJ2-3; V gene: TRBV28; CDR3 protein: CASSLSGSLDTQYF; CDR3 DNA: TGTGCCAGCAGTTTAAGCGGGTCTCTCGATACGCAGTATTTT
D gene: TRBD2; clone size: many; J gene: TRBJ2-1; V gene: TRBV5-1; CDR3 protein: CASSWGLAGINEQFF; CDR3 DNA: TGCGCCAGCAGTTGGGGACTAGCGGGTATCAATGAGCAGTTCTTC
D gene: TRBD2; clone size: -; J gene: TRBJ2-1; V gene: TRBV9; CDR3 protein: CASSDTGTSGGRAQFF; CDR3 DNA: TGTGCCAGCAGTGATACCGGGACTAGCGGGGGACGTGCGCAGTTCTTC